Listed below are T cell receptor beta chains from one sample, sequenced in a study of post-analysis software for immune sequencing data. TCRdb ran MiXCR on the PCR reads and lists one entry per CDR3 protein. The sample lists approximately 260,000 distinct CDR3 sequences, 36% occurring once. The sequencing sample was made of blood. The receptors come from a girl aged 10-17 years with multiple sclerosis. CDR3s leave out the opening cysteine and the closing phenylalanine or tryptophan. Each record gives: CDR3 length, V gene, J gene, CDR3 protein.

>12|TRBV20-1|TRBJ2-2
SAGLAGLTGELF
>11|TRBV3-1|TRBJ1-2
ASSPPGGYGYT
>15|TRBV25-1|TRBJ2-6
ASSELDRRSGANVLT
>10|TRBV6-1|TRBJ2-2
ASSEGPGELF
>13|TRBV5-1|TRBJ1-1
ASSLSGGGNTEAF
>13|TRBV4-2|TRBJ1-1
ASSQDTTGAGEAF
>11|TRBV12-3/TRBV12-4|TRBJ1-1
ASIAAGNTEAF
>13|TRBV29-1|TRBJ2-4
SVEDGRGPKNIQY
>15|TRBV28|TRBJ1-5
ASSPPGFLNSNQPQH
>12|TRBV12-3/TRBV12-4|TRBJ2-7
ASSQGGFSYEQY
>13|TRBV20-1|TRBJ2-7
SAASVGSFGDEQY
>11|TRBV6-6|TRBJ1-4
ASSYRYNEKLF
>11|TRBV29-1|TRBJ1-1
SAGGTGLTEAF
>16|TRBV12-3/TRBV12-4|TRBJ1-5
ASSFSTSGLYSNQPQH
>14|TRBV28|TRBJ2-2
ASSSHAGANTGELF
>10|TRBV20-1|TRBJ2-2
SARDIKGGLF
>11|TRBV29-1|TRBJ1-2
SVDRLGAGDYT
>14|TRBV7-9|TRBJ2-6
ASSLIAISGANVLT
>14|TRBV7-9|TRBJ1-6
ASSPPAGPRNSPLH
>14|TRBV21-1|TRBJ1-1
ASSDPGLKEGTEAF
>15|TRBV5-1|TRBJ2-1
ASSSSPNPEVGNEQF
>11|TRBV5-1|TRBJ2-1
ANSAEAYNEQF
>14|TRBV28|TRBJ2-3
ASSILSGGSRGTQY
>15|TRBV20-1|TRBJ2-1
SASGPGSGRTYNEQF
>11|TRBV16|TRBJ1-2
ASSPVQSYGYT
>12|TRBV20-1|TRBJ2-5
SASATSGRKTQY
>12|TRBV6-5|TRBJ2-7
ASSPHGGHYEQY
>13|TRBV12-3/TRBV12-4|TRBJ1-2
ASSLEGRGTYGYT
>11|TRBV29-1|TRBJ2-1
SVVGTAYNEQF
>15|TRBV27|TRBJ1-2
ASSRTGGTVLNYGYT
>13|TRBV7-2|TRBJ2-1
ASSLGAGSYNEQF
>13|TRBV29-1|TRBJ2-1
SVHRQETGYNEQF
>11|TRBV20-1|TRBJ1-5
SATGGGNQPQH
>12|TRBV5-1|TRBJ1-2
ASSPGGRNYGYT
>12|TRBV5-1|NA
ASSLEDSRYEQY
>12|TRBV20-1|TRBJ2-3
SASVGGPTDTQY
>9|TRBV10-3|TRBJ2-3
AIRGSDTQY
>11|TRBV28|TRBJ1-1
ASSRDRVTEAF
>11|TRBV6-2/TRBV6-3|TRBJ1-2
ASTPRGAYGYT
>13|TRBV15|TRBJ2-1
ATSRGLDRGYEQF
>13|TRBV6-2/TRBV6-3|TRBJ2-1
ATAVGDNSYNEQF
>13|TRBV7-8|TRBJ2-2
ATSRGGANTGELF
>14|TRBV15|TRBJ2-1
ATSREDGGRDNEQF
>14|TRBV7-7|NA
ASSLLPLGRRETQY
>12|TRBV20-1|TRBJ2-1
SARLGSSYNEQF
>11|TRBV5-1|TRBJ2-1
ASSSRPYNEQF
>13|TRBV5-1|TRBJ2-1
ASSPTSGSHYEQF